The subject of this entry is one T cell receptor (beta chain). The antigen remains unidentified. The PCR employed 60 Vbeta primers together with 13 Jbeta primers. Clones were read by immunoSEQ multiplex PCR, and TCRdb kept only the in-frame ones, dropping some. The sample holds some 90,000 clones; about two thirds are singletons and the top ten take 2.5% to 3%. The CDR3 sequence is 19 residues long. In germline, CDR1 is SNHLY, CDR2 FYNNEI. Trimming took 7 bases from V and 1 from J; bases not matched to a gene: 12. The data belong to a study of cytomegalovirus exposure and HLA in healthy donors. Study results and caveats: Altogether, more than 150 TCR beta chains were recorded as cytomegalovirus-associated. Around 18,000 TCR beta sequences were associated with HLA alleles at 0.05 false discovery rate in a later analysis.

The material sequenced was PBMCs. This TCR derives from a man in his fifties in good health and CMV-seronegative. The rearrangement links TRBV2 to TRBJ2-2, with 13 bases matching TRBD2. The CDR3 loop reads CASITRGLAGPLNTGELFF. DNA for the CDR3: TGTGCCAGCATAACCCGGGGACTAGCGGGACCTTTGAACACCGGGGAGCTGTTTTTT.